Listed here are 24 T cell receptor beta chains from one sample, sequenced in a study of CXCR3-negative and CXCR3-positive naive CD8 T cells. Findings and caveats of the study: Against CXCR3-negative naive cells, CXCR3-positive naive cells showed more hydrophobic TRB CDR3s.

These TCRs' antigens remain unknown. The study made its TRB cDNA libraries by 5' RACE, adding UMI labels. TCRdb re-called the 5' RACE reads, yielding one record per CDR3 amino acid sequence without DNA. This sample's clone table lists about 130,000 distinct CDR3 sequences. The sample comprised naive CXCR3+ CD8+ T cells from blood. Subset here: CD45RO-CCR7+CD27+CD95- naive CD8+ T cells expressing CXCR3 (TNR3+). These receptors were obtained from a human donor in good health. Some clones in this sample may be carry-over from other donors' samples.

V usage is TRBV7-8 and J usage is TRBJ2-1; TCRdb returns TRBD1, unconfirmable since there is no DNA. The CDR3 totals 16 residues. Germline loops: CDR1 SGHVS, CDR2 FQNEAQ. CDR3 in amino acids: CASTLSGTGDYNEQFF. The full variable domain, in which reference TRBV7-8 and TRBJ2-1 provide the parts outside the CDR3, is GAGVSQSPRYKVAKRGQDVALRCDPISGHVSLFWYQQALGQGPEFLTYFQNEAQLDKSGLPSDRFFAERPEGSVSTLKIQRTQQEDSAVYLCASTLSGTGDYNEQFFGPGTRLTVL.

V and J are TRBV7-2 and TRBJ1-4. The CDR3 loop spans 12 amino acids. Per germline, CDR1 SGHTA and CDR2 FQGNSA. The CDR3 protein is CASSFLAPGLFF.

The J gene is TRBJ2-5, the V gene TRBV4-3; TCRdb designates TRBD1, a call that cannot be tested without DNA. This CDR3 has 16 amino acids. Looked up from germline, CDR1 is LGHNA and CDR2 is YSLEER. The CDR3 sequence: CASSQLQGTGAETQYF.

CDR3 sequence: CASSQEKTGRDGYTF. The J gene is TRBJ1-2, the V gene TRBV4-3; TCRdb calls TRBD1, which cannot be checked without DNA. This CDR3 spans 15 amino acids. Germline loops: CDR1 LGHNA, CDR2 YSLEER.

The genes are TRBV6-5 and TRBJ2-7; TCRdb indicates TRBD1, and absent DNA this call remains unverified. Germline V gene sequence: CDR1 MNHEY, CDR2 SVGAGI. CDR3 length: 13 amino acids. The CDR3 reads CASRSGQSYEQYF.

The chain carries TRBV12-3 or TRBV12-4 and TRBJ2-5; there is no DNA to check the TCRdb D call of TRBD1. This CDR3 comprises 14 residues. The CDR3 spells CASSNEGGQETQYF.

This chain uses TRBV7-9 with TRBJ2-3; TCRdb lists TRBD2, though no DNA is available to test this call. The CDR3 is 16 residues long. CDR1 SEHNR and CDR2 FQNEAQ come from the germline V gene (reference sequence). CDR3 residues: CASSLGAGGSTDTQYF.

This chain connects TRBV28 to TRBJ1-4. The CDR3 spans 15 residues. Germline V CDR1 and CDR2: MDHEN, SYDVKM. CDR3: CASSLLPKGSEKLFF.

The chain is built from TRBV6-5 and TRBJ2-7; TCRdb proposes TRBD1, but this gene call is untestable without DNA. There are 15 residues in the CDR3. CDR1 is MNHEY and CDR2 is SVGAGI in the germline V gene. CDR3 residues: CASSYAGAWGYEQYF.

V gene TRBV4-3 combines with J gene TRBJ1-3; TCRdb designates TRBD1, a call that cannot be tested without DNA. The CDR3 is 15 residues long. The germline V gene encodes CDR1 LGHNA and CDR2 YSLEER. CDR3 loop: CASSQERGAGNTIYF.

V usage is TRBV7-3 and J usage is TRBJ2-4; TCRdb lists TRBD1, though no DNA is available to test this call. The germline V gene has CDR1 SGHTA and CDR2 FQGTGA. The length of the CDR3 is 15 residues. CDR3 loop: CASSLSAGGVDIQYF.

The CDR3 sequence is CASSLLAGGNTGELFF. This rearrangement joins TRBV5-4 to TRBJ2-2; the D call from TCRdb, TRBD2, cannot be confirmed without DNA. Germline CDR1 SGHNT, CDR2 YYREEE (reference sequence). CDR3 length: 16 amino acids.

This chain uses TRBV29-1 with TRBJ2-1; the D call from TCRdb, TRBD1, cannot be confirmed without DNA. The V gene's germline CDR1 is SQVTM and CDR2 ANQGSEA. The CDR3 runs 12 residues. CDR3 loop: CSVEPLNNEQFF.

The CDR3 protein is CASSFWQGDGYTF. This sequence joins TRBV7-2 and TRBJ1-2; TCRdb returns TRBD1, unconfirmable since there is no DNA. The CDR3 has 13 residues. The germline CDR1 and CDR2 sequences are SGHTA and FQGNSA.

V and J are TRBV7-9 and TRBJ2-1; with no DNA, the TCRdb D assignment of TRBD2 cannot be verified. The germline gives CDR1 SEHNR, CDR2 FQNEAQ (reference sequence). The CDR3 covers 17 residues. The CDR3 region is CASSLPHLGLAGDEQFF.

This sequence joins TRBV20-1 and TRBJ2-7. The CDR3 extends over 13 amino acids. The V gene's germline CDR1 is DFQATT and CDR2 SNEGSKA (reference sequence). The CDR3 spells CSATGINFYEQYF.

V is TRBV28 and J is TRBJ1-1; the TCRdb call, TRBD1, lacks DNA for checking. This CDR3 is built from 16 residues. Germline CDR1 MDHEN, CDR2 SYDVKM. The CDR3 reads CASSPDRGKGTTEAFF.

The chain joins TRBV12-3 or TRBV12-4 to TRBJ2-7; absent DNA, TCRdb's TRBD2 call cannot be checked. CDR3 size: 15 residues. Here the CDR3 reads CASSLSRDYPYEQYF.

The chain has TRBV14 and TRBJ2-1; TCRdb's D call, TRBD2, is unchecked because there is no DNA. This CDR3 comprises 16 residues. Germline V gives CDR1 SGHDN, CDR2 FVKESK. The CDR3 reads CASSQAGLAGGDEQFF.

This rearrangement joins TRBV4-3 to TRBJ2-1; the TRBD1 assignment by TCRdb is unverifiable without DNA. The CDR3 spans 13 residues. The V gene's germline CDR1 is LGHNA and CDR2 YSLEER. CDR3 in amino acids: CASSRLGGNEQFF.

CDR3 sequence: CASSPGGSEQYF. This chain connects TRBV7-6 to TRBJ2-7; TCRdb returns TRBD2, unconfirmable since there is no DNA. The CDR3 has 12 amino acids. Germline CDR1 and CDR2: SGHVS and FNYEAQ. The variable domain in full, with the rest retrieved from reference TRBV7-6 and TRBJ2-7, is GAGVSQSPRYKVTKRGQDVALRCDPISGHVSLYWYRQALGQGPEFLTYFNYEAQQDKSGLPNDRFSAERPEGSISTLTIQRTEQRDSAMYRCASSPGGSEQYFGPGTRLTVT.

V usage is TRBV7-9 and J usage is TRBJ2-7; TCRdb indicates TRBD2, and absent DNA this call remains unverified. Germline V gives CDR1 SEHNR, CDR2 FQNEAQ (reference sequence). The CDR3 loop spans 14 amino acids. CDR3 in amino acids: CASSHDQRNYEQYF. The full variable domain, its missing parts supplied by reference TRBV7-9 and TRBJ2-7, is DTGVSQNPRHKITKRGQNVTFRCDPISEHNRLYWYRQTLGQGPEFLTYFQNEAQLEKSRLLSDRFSAERPKGSFSTLEIQRTEQGDSAMYLCASSHDQRNYEQYFGPGTRLTVT.

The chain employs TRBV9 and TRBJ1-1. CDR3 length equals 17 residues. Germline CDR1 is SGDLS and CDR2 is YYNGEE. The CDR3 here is CASSHPSFGLPNTEAFF.

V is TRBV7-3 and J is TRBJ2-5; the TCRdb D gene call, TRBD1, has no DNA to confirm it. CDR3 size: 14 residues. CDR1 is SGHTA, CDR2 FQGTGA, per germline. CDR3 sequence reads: CASSLVGKGWAQYF.